These T cell receptor beta chains were read from a single sample in a study of T cells after yellow fever vaccination. TCRdb reprocessed the 5' RACE reads with MiXCR, giving one entry per CDR3 protein. This sample has tens of thousands of distinct CDR3 sequences; about 7% occur once, and the top ten carry 30% to 45%. Sample: CD8+ T cells sorted from PBMCs, taken 15 days after the yellow fever booster vaccination. These receptors were taken from a young man who received the YFV17D yellow fever vaccine. Both conserved end residues are part of each CDR3. The order of the fields is clone size, D gene, V gene, J gene, CDR3 length, CDR3 DNA, CDR3 protein. D genes are given only for firm matches. Clone sizes are given selectively: once, few, many, or a class where the clone is expanded.

>many|TRBD1|TRBV7-2|TRBJ1-1|15
TGTGCCAGCAGCAACCGGGACAGGGGGAACACTGAAGCTTTCTTT
CASSNRDRGNTEAFF
>NA|NA|TRBV2|TRBJ2-1|15
TGTGCCAGCAGAAGCACTAGAAGCTCCTACAATGAGCAGTTCTTC
CASRSTRSSYNEQFF
>many|NA|TRBV29-1|TRBJ2-1|13
TGCAGCGTTGTGAGGACACCAGGGAATGAGCAGTTCTTC
CSVVRTPGNEQFF
>NA|NA|TRBV23-1|TRBJ2-1|13
TGTGCCAGCTGTCAGAAGAGGCGCCCTGAGCAGTTCTTC
CASCQKRRPEQFF
>few|TRBD1|TRBV11-2|TRBJ1-6|20
TGTGCCAGCAGGCAATCCCACGGGACAGGGGGCTATTCGGGAAATTCACCCCTCCACTTT
CASRQSHGTGGYSGNSPLHF
>many|TRBD2|TRBV28|TRBJ2-5|16
TGTGCCAGCAGTTTACTACGGGAGGAAATCCTGGAGACCCAGTACTTC
CASSLLREEILETQYF
>many|TRBD1|TRBV28|TRBJ2-1|15
TGTGCCAGCAGGCCTCCGGGACAGACCCACAATGAGCAGTTCTTC
CASRPPGQTHNEQFF
>many|TRBD1|TRBV11-2|TRBJ2-7|15
TGTGCCAGCAGCTTATTTCCGGACAGGGGTTACGAGCAGTACTTC
CASSLFPDRGYEQYF
>many|NA|TRBV12-3/TRBV12-4|TRBJ2-7|15
TGTGCCAGCAGTCCGGCTCCGCAGGGTTCCTACGAGCAGTACTTC
CASSPAPQGSYEQYF
>many|TRBD1|TRBV6-5|TRBJ1-2|14
TGTGCCAGCAGTCTGGGACAGGGCGCATGGCTCTACACCTTC
CASSLGQGAWLYTF
>many|TRBD2|TRBV7-8|TRBJ2-7|17
TGTGCCAGCAGCTCATGGGGGGCATCTAGCGGGAGAATCGAGCAGTACTTC
CASSSWGASSGRIEQYF
>few|NA|TRBV7-8|TRBJ2-6|16
TGTGCCAGCAGCTTATTTCTAGGCACTGGGGCCAACGTCCTGACTTTC
CASSLFLGTGANVLTF
>many|NA|TRBV7-2|TRBJ2-7|16
TGTGCCAGCAGCTTAGCAAGGCTCGACAGTACCTACGAGCAGTACTTC
CASSLARLDSTYEQYF
>many|NA|TRBV5-1|TRBJ2-1|12
TGCGCCAGCAGCCTTGGTTCGGATGAGCAGTTCTTC
CASSLGSDEQFF
>many|NA|TRBV7-3|TRBJ2-1|12
TGTGCCAGCAGCTTTGACGGCGGAGAGCAGTTCTTC
CASSFDGGEQFF
>many|NA|TRBV6-5|TRBJ2-7|14
TGTGCCAGCAGCCCGGAGGCTACCCCCTACGAGCAGTACTTC
CASSPEATPYEQYF
>many|TRBD2|TRBV4-3|TRBJ2-7|16
TGCGCCAGCAGCCGAGGACTAGCGGGAGTAGGATACGAGCAGTACTTC
CASSRGLAGVGYEQYF
>NA|NA|TRBV27|TRBJ1-5|13
TGTGCCAGCAGTTTAGGGGTGCCCTGGCCCCAGCATTTT
CASSLGVPWPQHF
>many|NA|TRBV18|TRBJ2-7|15
TGTGCCAGCTCACCGGAAACTTCTGTGCCTTGGGAGCAGTACTTC
CASSPETSVPWEQYF
>many|NA|TRBV4-3|TRBJ2-1|13
TGCGCCAGCAGCCCTGCGCTCGGTAATGAGCAGTTCTTC
CASSPALGNEQFF
>many|NA|TRBV27|TRBJ2-7|14
TGTGCCAGCAGTTACCCAGGGAAGGGGCACGAGCAGTACTTC
CASSYPGKGHEQYF
>many|NA|TRBV6-6|TRBJ2-7|12
TGTGCCAGCAGTTACCCGACGGGGGAGCAGTACTTC
CASSYPTGEQYF
>few|NA|TRBV29-1|TRBJ2-7|11
TGCAGCGTTGTACAGACCTACGAGCAGTACTTC
CSVVQTYEQYF
>many|TRBD1|TRBV30|TRBJ2-1|12
TGTGCCTGGAGTACGACAGGGGGCGAGCAGTTCTTC
CAWSTTGGEQFF
>many|TRBD2|TRBV7-9|TRBJ2-1|12
TGTGCCGGGGGGGGAGACTACAATGAGCAGTTCTTC
CAGGGDYNEQFF
>NA|NA|TRBV5-8|TRBJ2-5|13
TGTGCCAGCGGCCCCGGGCCCCGGGAGACCCAGTACTTC
CASGPGPRETQYF
>many|NA|TRBV10-3|TRBJ2-2|17
TGTGCCATCAGTGAGGACGCCGGGGTGACACGGGCCGGGGAGCTGTTTTTT
CAISEDAGVTRAGELFF
>many|NA|TRBV4-3|TRBJ2-6|14
TGCGCCAGCAGCCAGGTCCCTGGGGCCAACGTCCTGACTTTC
CASSQVPGANVLTF
>NA|NA|TRBV19|TRBJ2-1|13
TGTGCCAGTAGTATAAGGGTATACAATGAGCAGTTCTTC
CASSIRVYNEQFF
>NA|NA|TRBV7-2|TRBJ2-1|13
TGTGCCAGCGGCCGGACTGATAGAAATGAGCAGTTCTTC
CASGRTDRNEQFF
>few|TRBD1|TRBV18|TRBJ2-2|15
TGTGCCAGCTCTTACATCGGGACAGGGCTCGGGGAGCTGTTTTTT
CASSYIGTGLGELFF
>many|NA|TRBV25-1|TRBJ1-5|14
TGTGCCAGCAGTGAAGGTGCCGGGCACCAGCCCCAGCATTTT
CASSEGAGHQPQHF
>many|TRBD2|TRBV27|TRBJ2-1|15
TGTGCCAGCAGTACCCGACTAGCGGAGTACAATGAGCAGTTCTTC
CASSTRLAEYNEQFF
>few|TRBD1|TRBV9|TRBJ2-7|15
TGTGCCAGCAGCGACGACAGGGGCGCTCGGGACGAGCAGTACTTC
CASSDDRGARDEQYF
>few|TRBD2|TRBV20-1|TRBJ2-3|16
TGCAGTGCGGTAGGGACTAGCGGGAGAATGTTTGATACGCAGTATTTT
CSAVGTSGRMFDTQYF
>many|NA|TRBV19|TRBJ1-3|11
TGTGCCAGTAGGAGGGGAAACACCATATATTTT
CASRRGNTIYF
>many|NA|TRBV15|TRBJ1-5|12
TGTGCCACCAGCAGAGCGAATCAGCCCCAGCATTTT
CATSRANQPQHF
>many|NA|TRBV15|TRBJ2-5|13
TGTGCCACCAGCAGAGGACGGGGTGAGACCCAGTACTTC
CATSRGRGETQYF
>many|NA|TRBV5-6|TRBJ1-1|15
TGTGCCAGCAGCTTGGCGTGGACGTCAGACACTGAAGCTTTCTTT
CASSLAWTSDTEAFF
>many|TRBD1|TRBV27|TRBJ2-7|13
TGTGCCAGCAAAGACAGGGAGAAGTACGAGCAGTACTTC
CASKDREKYEQYF
>many|NA|TRBV6-1|TRBJ2-2|14
TGTGCCACCTGTAAGGCCGGTTACACCGGGGAGCTGTTTTTT
CATCKAGYTGELFF
>many|TRBD2|TRBV7-6|TRBJ2-2|18
TGTGCCAGCAGCCCACGAACTAGCGAGAGACTCAACACCGGGGAGCTGTTTTTT
CASSPRTSERLNTGELFF
>many|NA|TRBV21-1|TRBJ1-5|17
TGTGCCAGCAGCGTACCGGGACAGGGAATTAACAATCAGCCCCAGCATTTT
CASSVPGQGINNQPQHF
>many|TRBD2|TRBV24-1|TRBJ2-3|13
TGTGCCACCAGTGATTCGTTAGCGGGAGGGCAGTATTTT
CATSDSLAGGQYF
>many|TRBD2|TRBV29-1|TRBJ2-1|15
TGCAGCGTGGTTAGCGGGGTGAGCTCCTACAATGAGCAGTTCTTC
CSVVSGVSSYNEQFF
>many|TRBD2|TRBV3-1|TRBJ2-1|15
TGTGCCAGCAGCCAAGATTACTCGGGAGGTAATGAGCAGTTCTTC
CASSQDYSGGNEQFF
>many|TRBD1|TRBV6-2/TRBV6-3|TRBJ2-7|14
TGTGCCAGCGGATTCCGGGACAGCTCCTACGAGCAGTACTTC
CASGFRDSSYEQYF
>many|NA|TRBV7-8|TRBJ2-7|12
TGTGCCAGCAGCATAGCGGATTACGAGCAGTACTTC
CASSIADYEQYF
>few|TRBD2|TRBV19|TRBJ2-1|14
TGTGCCAGTAGTATACTAGCGGGATATAGTGGGCAGTTCTTC
CASSILAGYSGQFF
>few|NA|TRBV5-4|TRBJ2-7|14
TGTGCCAGCAGCTTAGGGAAGGAAACCTACGAGCAGTACTTC
CASSLGKETYEQYF
>many|NA|TRBV11-2|TRBJ1-4|16
TGTGCCAGCAGCTTATGGACTAAGGCAACTAATGAAAAACTGTTTTTT
CASSLWTKATNEKLFF
>many|NA|TRBV12-5|TRBJ2-1|13
TGTGCTAGTGGTTTGGATCATCGGAATGAGCAGTTCTTC
CASGLDHRNEQFF
>many|NA|TRBV4-1|TRBJ1-5|15
TGCGCCAGCAGCCAAGGAGCGGCTAGCAATCAGCCCCAGCATTTT
CASSQGAASNQPQHF
>many|TRBD2|TRBV20-1|TRBJ2-3|16
TGCAGTGCCCCCCGGACTAGCGGGAGTGTCACAGATACGCAGTATTTT
CSAPRTSGSVTDTQYF
>many|TRBD2|TRBV7-8|TRBJ2-4|17
TGTGCCAGCAGCCGTTGGACTAGCGGGTTAGCCAAAAACATTCAGTACTTC
CASSRWTSGLAKNIQYF
>NA|TRBD2|TRBV7-9|TRBJ2-5|15
TGTGCCAGCAGCTTAGGACTAGCGGCCCAAGAGACCCAGTACTTC
CASSLGLAAQETQYF
>many|TRBD2|TRBV11-2|TRBJ2-1|15
TGTGCCAGCAGTCCTAGCGGGAGGGCCCTCTATGAGCAGTTCTTC
CASSPSGRALYEQFF